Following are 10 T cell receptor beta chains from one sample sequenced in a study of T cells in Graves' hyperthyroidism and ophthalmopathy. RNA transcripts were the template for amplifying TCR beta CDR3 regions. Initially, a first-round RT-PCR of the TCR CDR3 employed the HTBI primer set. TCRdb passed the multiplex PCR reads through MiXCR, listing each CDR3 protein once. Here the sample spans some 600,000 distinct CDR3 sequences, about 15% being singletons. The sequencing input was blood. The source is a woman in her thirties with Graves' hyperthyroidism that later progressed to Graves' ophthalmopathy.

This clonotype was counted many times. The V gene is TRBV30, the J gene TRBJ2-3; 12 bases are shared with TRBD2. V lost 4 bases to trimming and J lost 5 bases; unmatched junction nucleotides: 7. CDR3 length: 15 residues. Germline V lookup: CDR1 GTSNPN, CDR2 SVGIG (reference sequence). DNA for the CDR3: TGTGCCTGGAAGCTAGCGGGAGGGCCAGGAGATACGCAGTATTTT. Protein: CAWKLAGGPGDTQYF.

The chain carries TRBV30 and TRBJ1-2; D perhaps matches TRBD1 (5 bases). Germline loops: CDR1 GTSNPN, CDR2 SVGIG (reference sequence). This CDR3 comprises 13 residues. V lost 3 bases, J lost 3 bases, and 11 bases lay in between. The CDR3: CAWRNGGDYGYTF. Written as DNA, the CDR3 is TGTGCCTGGAGAAACGGAGGGGACTATGGCTACACCTTC.

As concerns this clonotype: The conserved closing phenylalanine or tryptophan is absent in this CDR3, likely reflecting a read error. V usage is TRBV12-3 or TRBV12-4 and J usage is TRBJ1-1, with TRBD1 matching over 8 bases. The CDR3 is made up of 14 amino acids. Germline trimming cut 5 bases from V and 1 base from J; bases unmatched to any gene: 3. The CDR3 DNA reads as TGTGCCAGCAGTCTTGGACAGGGGAACACTGAAGCTTTCTCT. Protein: CASSLGQGNTEAFS.

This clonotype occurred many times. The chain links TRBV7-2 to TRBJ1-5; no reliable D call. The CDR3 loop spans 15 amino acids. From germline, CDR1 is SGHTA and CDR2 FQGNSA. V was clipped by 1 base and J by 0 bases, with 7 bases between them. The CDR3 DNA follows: TGTGCCAGCAGCTTAGAAGACTATAGCAATCAGCCCCAGCATTTT. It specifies CASSLEDYSNQPQHF.

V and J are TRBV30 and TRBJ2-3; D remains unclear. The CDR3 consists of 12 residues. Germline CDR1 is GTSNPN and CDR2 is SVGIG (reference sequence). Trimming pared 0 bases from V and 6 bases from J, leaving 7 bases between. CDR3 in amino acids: CAWSVLPDTQYF. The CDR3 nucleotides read TGTGCCTGGAGTGTATTACCCGATACGCAGTATTTT. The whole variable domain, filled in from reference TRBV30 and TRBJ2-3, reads SQTIHQWPATLVQPVGSPLSLECTVEGTSNPNLYWYRQAAGRGLQLLFYSVGIGQISSEVPQNLSASRPQDRQFILSSKKLLLSDSGFYLCAWSVLPDTQYFGPGTRLTVL.

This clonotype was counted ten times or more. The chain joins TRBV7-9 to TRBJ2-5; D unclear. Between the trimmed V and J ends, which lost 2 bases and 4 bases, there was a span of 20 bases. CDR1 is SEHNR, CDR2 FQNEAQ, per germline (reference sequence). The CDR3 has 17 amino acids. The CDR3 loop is CASSLFVQDLGGETQYF. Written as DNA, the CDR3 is TGTGCCAGCAGCTTATTTGTCCAGGATTTGGGCGGAGAGACCCAGTACTTC.

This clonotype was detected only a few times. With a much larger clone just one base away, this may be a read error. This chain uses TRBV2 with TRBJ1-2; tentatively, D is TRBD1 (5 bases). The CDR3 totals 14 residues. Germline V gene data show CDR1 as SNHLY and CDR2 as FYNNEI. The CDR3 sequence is CASTEDSRFYGYAF. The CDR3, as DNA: TGTGCCAGCACTGAAGACAGCCGATTCTATGGCTACGCCTTC.

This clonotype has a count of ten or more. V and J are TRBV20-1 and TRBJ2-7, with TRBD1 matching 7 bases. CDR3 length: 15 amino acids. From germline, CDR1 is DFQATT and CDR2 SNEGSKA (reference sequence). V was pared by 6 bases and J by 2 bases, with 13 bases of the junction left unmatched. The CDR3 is CSATPGQIPPYEQYF. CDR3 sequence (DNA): TGCAGTGCGACCCCGGGACAGATCCCACCCTACGAGCAGTACTTC.

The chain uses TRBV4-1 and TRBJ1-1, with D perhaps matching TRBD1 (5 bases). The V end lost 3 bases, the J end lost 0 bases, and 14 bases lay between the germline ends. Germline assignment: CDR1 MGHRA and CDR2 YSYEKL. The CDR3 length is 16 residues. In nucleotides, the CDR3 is TGCGCCAGCAGCCAGGTAAAGGGACTCATGAACACTGAAGCTTTCTTT. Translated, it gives CASSQVKGLMNTEAFF.

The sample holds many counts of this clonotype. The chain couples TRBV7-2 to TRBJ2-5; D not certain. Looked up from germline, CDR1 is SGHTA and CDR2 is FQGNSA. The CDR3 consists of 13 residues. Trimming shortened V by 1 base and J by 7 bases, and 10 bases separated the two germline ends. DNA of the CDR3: TGTGCCAGCAGCTTAGAGGATTACGGGACCCAGTACTTC. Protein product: CASSLEDYGTQYF.